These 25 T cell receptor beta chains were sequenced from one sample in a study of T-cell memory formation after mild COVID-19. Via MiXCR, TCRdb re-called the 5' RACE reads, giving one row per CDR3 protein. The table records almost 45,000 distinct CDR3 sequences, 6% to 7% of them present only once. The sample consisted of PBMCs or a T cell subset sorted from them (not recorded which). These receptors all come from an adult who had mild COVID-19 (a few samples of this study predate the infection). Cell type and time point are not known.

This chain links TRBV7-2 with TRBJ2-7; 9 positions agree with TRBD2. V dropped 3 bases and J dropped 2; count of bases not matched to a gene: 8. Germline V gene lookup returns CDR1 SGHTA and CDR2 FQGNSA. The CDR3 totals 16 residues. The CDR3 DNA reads TGTGCCAGCAGCTTGGCTAGCGGGGAGGGGGCCTACGAGCAGTACTTC. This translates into CASSLASGEGAYEQYF.

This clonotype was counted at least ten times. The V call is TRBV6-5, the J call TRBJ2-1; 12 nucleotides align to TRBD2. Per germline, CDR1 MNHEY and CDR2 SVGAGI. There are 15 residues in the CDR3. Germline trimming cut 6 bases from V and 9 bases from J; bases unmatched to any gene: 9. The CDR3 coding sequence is TGTGCCAGCAGCACAACTAGCGGGGGGCGGACTGAGCAGTTCTTC. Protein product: CASSTTSGGRTEQFF.

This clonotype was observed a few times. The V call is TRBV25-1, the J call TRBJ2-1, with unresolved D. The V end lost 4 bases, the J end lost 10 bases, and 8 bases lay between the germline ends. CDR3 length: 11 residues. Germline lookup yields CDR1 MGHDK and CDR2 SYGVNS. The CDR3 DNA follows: TGTGCCAGCAGTGCTCACGGAGAGCAGTTCTTC. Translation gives CASSAHGEQFF. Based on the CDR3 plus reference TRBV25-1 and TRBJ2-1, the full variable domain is EADIYQTPRYLVIGTGKKITLECSQTMGHDKMYWYQQDPGMELHLIHYSYGVNSTEKGDLSSESTVSRIRTEHFPLTLESARPSHTSQYLCASSAHGEQFFGPGTRLTVL.

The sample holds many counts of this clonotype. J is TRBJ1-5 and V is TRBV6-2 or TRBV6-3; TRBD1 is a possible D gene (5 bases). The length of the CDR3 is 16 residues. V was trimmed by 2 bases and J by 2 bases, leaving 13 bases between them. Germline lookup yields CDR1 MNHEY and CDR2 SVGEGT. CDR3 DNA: TGTGCCAGCAGTTACGGGGCAGGGAAGGGCAATCAGCCCCAGCATTTT. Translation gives CASSYGAGKGNQPQHF.

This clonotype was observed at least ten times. This chain's CDR3 is CASSRLTGFSSYNEQFF. CDR3 DNA: TGCGCCAGCAGCCGATTAACAGGGTTTAGCTCCTACAATGAGCAGTTCTTC. The chain has TRBV5-1 and TRBJ2-1; tentative D call: TRBD1 (6 bases). Germline-derived CDR1 and CDR2 are SGHRS and YFSETQ. CDR3 length: 17 residues. V lost 4 bases and J lost 0, with 17 bases in between.

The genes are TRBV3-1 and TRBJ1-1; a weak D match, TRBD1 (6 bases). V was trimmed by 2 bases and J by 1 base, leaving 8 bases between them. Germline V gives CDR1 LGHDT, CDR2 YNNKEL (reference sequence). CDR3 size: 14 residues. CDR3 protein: CASSQRGQNTEAFF. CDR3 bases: TGTGCCAGCAGCCAACGGGGGCAGAACACTGAAGCTTTCTTT. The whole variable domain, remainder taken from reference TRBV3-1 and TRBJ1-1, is DTAVSQTPKYLVTQMGNDKSIKCEQNLGHDTMYWYKQDSKKFLKIMFSYNNKELIINETVPNRFSPKSPDKAHLNLHINSLELGDSAVYFCASSQRGQNTEAFFGQGTRLTVV.

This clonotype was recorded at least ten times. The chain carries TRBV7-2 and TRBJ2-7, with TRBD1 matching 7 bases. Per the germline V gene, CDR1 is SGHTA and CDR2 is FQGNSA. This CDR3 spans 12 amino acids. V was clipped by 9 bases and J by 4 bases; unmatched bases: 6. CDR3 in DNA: TGTGCCAGTTCCTACAGGGGTTACGAGCAGTACTTC. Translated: CASSYRGYEQYF. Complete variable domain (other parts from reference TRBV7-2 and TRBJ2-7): GAGVSQSPSNKVTEKGKDVELRCDPISGHTALYWYRQSLGQGLEFLIYFQGNSAPDKSGLPSDRFSAERTGGSVSTLTIQRTQQEDSAVYLCASSYRGYEQYFGPGTRLTVT.

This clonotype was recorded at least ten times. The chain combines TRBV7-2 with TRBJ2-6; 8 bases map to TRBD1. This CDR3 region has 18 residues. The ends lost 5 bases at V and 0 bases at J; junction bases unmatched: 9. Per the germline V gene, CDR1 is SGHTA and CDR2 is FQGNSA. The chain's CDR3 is CASSPTGTGASGANVLTF. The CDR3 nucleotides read TGTGCCAGCAGCCCCACCGGGACAGGTGCCTCTGGGGCCAACGTCCTGACTTTC.

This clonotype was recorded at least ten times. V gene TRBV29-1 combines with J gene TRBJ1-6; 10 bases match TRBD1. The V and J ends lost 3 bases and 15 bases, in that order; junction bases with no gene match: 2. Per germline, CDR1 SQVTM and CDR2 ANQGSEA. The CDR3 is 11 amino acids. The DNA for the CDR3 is TGCAGCGTTGAGGGACAGGGGCACCTCCACTTT. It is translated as CSVEGQGHLHF.

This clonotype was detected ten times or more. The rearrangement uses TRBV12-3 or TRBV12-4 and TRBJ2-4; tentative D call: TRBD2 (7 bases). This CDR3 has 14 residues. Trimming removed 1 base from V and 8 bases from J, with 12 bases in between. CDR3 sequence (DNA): TGTGCCAGCAGTTTAGGGCAGGGGAGGGACATTCAGTACTTC. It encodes CASSLGQGRDIQYF.

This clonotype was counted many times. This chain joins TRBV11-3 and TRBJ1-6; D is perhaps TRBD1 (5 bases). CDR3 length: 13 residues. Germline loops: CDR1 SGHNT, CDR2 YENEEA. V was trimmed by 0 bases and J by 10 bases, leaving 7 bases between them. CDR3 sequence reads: CASSLDGGSPLHF. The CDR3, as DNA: TGTGCCAGCAGCTTAGATGGGGGATCACCCCTCCACTTT.

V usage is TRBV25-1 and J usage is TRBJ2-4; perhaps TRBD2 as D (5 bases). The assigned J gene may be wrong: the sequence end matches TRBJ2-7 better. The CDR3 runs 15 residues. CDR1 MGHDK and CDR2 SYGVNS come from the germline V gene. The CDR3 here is CASSESRRYGDEQYF. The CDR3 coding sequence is TGTGCCAGCAGTGAGTCCCGCAGGTACGGGGACGAGCAGTACTTC.

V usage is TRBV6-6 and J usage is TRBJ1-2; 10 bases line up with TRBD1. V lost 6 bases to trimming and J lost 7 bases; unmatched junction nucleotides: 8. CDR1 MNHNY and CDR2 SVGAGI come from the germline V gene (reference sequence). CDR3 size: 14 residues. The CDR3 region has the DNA TGTGCCAGCAGCCCCCGACAGGGGGCGGGTGGCTACACCTTC. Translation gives CASSPRQGAGGYTF.

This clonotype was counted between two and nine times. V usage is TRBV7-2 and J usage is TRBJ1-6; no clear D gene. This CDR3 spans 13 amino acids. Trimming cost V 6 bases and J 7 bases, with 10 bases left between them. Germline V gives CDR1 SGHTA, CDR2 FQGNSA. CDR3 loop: CASSQYINSPLHF. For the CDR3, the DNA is TGTGCCAGCAGTCAATACATAAATTCACCCCTCCACTTT.

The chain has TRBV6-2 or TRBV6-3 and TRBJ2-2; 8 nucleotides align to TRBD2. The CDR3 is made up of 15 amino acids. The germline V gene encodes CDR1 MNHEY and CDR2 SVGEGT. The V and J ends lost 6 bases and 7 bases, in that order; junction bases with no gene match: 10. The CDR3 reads CASRQPGLVIGELFF. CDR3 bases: TGTGCCAGCAGACAACCGGGACTAGTAATCGGGGAGCTGTTTTTT.

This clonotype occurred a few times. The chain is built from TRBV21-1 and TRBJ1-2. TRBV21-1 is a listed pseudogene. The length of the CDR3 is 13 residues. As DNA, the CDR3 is TGTGCCAGCAGCATTGAGATACCCTATGGCTACACCTTC. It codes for CASSIEIPYGYTF.

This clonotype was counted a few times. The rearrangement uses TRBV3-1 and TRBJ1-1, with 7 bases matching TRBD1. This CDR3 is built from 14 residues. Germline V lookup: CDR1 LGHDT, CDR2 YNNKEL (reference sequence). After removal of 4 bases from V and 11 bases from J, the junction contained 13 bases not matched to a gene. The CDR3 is CASSRRDSSPLAFF. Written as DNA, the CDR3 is TGTGCCAGCAGCCGGCGGGACAGTTCCCCTTTGGCTTTCTTT.

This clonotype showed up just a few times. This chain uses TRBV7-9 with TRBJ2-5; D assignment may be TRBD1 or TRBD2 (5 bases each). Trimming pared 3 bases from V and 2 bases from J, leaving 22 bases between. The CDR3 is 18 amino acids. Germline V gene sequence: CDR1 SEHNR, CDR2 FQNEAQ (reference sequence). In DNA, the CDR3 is TGTGCCAGCAGCTTCGTATCCGGGACCCAACTCCGACAAGAGACCCAGTACTTC. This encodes CASSFVSGTQLRQETQYF.

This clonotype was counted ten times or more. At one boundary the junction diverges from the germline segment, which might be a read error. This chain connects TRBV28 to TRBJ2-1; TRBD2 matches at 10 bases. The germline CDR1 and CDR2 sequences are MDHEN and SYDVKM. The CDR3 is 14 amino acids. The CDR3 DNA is TGTGCCAGCAGTCCCCGAACCCAGCGGGGGGGAGGGATCTTC. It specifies CASSPRTQRGGGIF.

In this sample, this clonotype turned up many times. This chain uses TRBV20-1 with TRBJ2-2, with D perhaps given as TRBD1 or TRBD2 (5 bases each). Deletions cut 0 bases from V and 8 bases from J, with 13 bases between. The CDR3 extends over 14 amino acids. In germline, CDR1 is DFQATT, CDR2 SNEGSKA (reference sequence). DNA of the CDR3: TGCAGTGCTAGAGAATCAACGGGACCTGGGGAGCTGTTTTTT. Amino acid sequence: CSARESTGPGELFF.

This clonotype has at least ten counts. CDR3 region: CASSLYLAGGENQETQYF. The CDR3 DNA reads TGTGCCAGCAGCTTATACCTAGCGGGGGGCGAAAACCAAGAGACCCAGTACTTC. This chain uses TRBV7-2 with TRBJ2-5; TRBD2 aligns across 11 bases. From germline, CDR1 is SGHTA and CDR2 FQGNSA. The CDR3 totals 18 residues. The V gene end was trimmed by 2 bases and the J gene end by 0 bases; junction bases not matched to a gene: 8.

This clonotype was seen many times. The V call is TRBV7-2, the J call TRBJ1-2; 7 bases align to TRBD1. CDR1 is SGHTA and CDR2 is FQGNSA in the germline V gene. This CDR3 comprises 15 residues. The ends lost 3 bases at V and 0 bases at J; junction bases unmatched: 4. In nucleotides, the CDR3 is TGTGCCAGCAGCTTGGCCACAGGGGCTAACTATGGCTACACCTTC. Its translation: CASSLATGANYGYTF.

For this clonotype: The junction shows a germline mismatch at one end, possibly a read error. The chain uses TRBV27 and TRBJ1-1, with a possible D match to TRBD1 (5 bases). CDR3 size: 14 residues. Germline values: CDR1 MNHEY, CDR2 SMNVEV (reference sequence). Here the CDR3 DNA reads TGTGCCAGGAGTTTATCCAGGGCGAACACTGAAGCTTTCTTT. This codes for CARSLSRANTEAFF.

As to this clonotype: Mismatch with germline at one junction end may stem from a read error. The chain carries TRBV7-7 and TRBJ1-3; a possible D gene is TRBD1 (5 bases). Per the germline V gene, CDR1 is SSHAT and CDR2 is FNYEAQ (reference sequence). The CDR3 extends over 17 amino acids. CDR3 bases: TGTGCTAGCAGCTTAGCGACAGTACCGAGCTCTGGAAACACCATATATTTT. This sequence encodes CASSLATVPSSGNTIYF.

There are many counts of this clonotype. The CDR3 protein is CASRRVIDEQYF. The CDR3 bases are TGTGCCAGTAGGAGGGTAATCGACGAGCAGTACTTC. V and J are TRBV12-3 or TRBV12-4 and TRBJ2-7; weak D call: TRBD2 (6 bases). Trimming removed 9 bases from V and 5 bases from J, with 14 bases in between. The CDR3 is 12 residues long.